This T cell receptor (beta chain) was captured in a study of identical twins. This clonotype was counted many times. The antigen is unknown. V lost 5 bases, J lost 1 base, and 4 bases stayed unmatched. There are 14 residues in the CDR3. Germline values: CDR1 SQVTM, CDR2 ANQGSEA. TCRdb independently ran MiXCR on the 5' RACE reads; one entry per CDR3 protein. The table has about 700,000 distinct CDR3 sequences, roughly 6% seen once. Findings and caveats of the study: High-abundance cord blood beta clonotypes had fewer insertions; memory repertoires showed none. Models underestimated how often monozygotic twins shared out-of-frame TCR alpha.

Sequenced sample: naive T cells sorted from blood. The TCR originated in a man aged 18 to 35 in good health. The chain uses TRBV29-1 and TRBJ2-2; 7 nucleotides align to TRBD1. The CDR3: CSVYDRENTGELFF. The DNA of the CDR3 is TGCAGCGTTTATGACAGGGAGAACACCGGGGAGCTGTTTTTT.